These 12 T cell receptor beta chains came from one sample sequenced in a study of CXCR3-negative and CXCR3-positive naive CD8 T cells. UMI-labeled 5' RACE TRB cDNA libraries were prepared from the cells. TCRdb re-called the 5' RACE reads and catalogs CDR3 proteins one per entry, DNA excluded. The table lists some 56,000 distinct CDR3 sequences. Material: memory CD8+ T cells from blood. The source is a human donor in good health. Some clones in this sample may be carry-over from other donors' samples.

The rearrangement uses TRBV12-3 or TRBV12-4 and TRBJ1-1; the TCRdb call, TRBD1, lacks DNA for checking. The CDR3 covers 15 residues. The CDR3 spells CASIFLDSRGQEAFF.

The gene calls are TRBV29-1 and TRBJ2-1; TCRdb indicates TRBD1, and absent DNA this call remains unverified. Germline assignment: CDR1 SQVTM and CDR2 ANQGSEA. The CDR3 is 14 residues long. CDR3 protein: CSVGRGQDSNEQFF.

The chain couples TRBV29-1 to TRBJ2-1; with no DNA, the TCRdb D assignment of TRBD2 cannot be verified. The CDR3 covers 15 residues. Germline V lookup: CDR1 SQVTM, CDR2 ANQGSEA. CDR3 region: CSVETRGAPWNEQFF.

CDR3 loop: CSVQENDEQYF. The genes are TRBV29-1 and TRBJ2-7. CDR3 length: 11 residues. CDR1 and CDR2 from the germline V gene are SQVTM and ANQGSEA.

The V gene is TRBV29-1, the J gene TRBJ1-1. Germline V gives CDR1 SQVTM, CDR2 ANQGSEA. The CDR3 loop spans 13 amino acids. CDR3 residues: CSVELGVGTEAFF.

The chain has TRBV28 and TRBJ2-7; absent DNA, TCRdb's TRBD2 call cannot be checked. The CDR3 extends over 13 amino acids. The germline gives CDR1 MDHEN, CDR2 SYDVKM. CDR3 loop: CASTPPLSYEQYF.

CDR3 loop: CASSSGTPTEQYF. This rearrangement joins TRBV5-1 to TRBJ2-7. Germline CDR1 SGHRS, CDR2 YFSETQ. This CDR3 spans 13 amino acids.

This sequence joins TRBV5-1 and TRBJ2-1. CDR1 and CDR2 from the germline V gene are SGHRS and YFSETQ. The CDR3 runs 14 residues. This CDR3 reads CASSLDRFYNEQFF.

The V and J genes are TRBV29-1 and TRBJ2-7; TCRdb's assignment of TRBD1 cannot be checked, as there is no DNA. The length of the CDR3 is 14 residues. CDR1 is SQVTM and CDR2 is ANQGSEA in the germline V gene. The CDR3 sequence: CSVIPRQGPYEQYF.

The chain links TRBV6-6 to TRBJ2-1; TCRdb's D call of TRBD2 is untestable without DNA. Germline values: CDR1 MNHNY, CDR2 SVGAGI (reference sequence). This CDR3 region has 15 residues. The CDR3 loop reads CASSFGGGRNNEQFF.

V usage is TRBV12-3 or TRBV12-4 and J usage is TRBJ2-1; TCRdb proposes TRBD2, but this gene call is untestable without DNA. There are 17 residues in the CDR3. The chain's CDR3 is CASRKPGTSGFYNEEFF.

The gene calls are TRBV6-2 or TRBV6-3 and TRBJ2-2; without DNA, the TCRdb call of TRBD1 cannot be checked. The CDR3 loop spans 15 amino acids. CDR1 and CDR2 (germline): MNHEY, SVGEGT. The CDR3 loop reads CASSRQTTNTGELFF.